The clone carrying this T cell receptor beta chain occurred a few times. Its target is not known. This entry comes from a study of Ad26.COV2.S vaccination and SARS-CoV-2 variants. Study as a whole: Once or twice, 56 days apart, Ad26.COV2.S was delivered intramuscularly.

TCRdb's copy holds only in-frame clones and misses some; the assay was immunoSEQ multiplex PCR. The table shows approximately 350,000 clones, with roughly four fifths occurring only once. Treatment reported: roughly 19 received Ad26.COV2.S at low or high dose, single or two shots; 5 received placebo; per-sample allocation not given. The samples were gathered on day 63 after the first injection of vaccine or placebo. Study-wide results and limits: Post-vaccination breadth of spike-specific CD8+ and CD4+ T cell responses was reportedly substantial. Responses of T cells in total may have been underestimated by the TCR breadth and depth analyses. Higher spike-specific TCR breadth was found in vaccine recipients than in placebo recipients.

Trimming took 11 bases from V and 4 from J; bases not matched to a gene: 8. CDR3 length: 14 amino acids. Germline loops: CDR1 SEHNR, CDR2 FQNEAQ (reference sequence). The input for sequencing was peripheral blood, taken in a trial of Ad26.COV2.S vaccine versus placebo. This TCR derives from a person aged 18-65 years who received the Ad26.COV2.S COVID-19 vaccine or a placebo. The V call is TRBV7-9, the J call TRBJ2-2; TRBD1 aligns across 9 bases. The CDR3 here is CAWGGQGATGELFF. The CDR3, as DNA: TGTGCCTGGGGGGGACAGGGAGCCACCGGGGAGCTGTTTTTT.